Presented here are 16 T cell receptor beta chains from one specimen sequenced in a study of blood T cell repertoires in COVID-19. Using immunoSEQ multiplex PCR, the repertoire was profiled, and TCRdb retains in-frame clones only, with some absent. The sample carries about 480,000 clones, around nine tenths recorded once. Sequences were obtained from peripheral blood. The receptors here all came from a woman between 50 and 59 years old with COVID-19, enrolled during active disease.

The rearrangement uses TRBV5-1 and TRBJ2-1; 8 bases match TRBD2. The CDR3 has 14 residues. The germline gives CDR1 SGHRS, CDR2 YFSETQ. With 5 bases clipped from V and 11 bases from J, the junction kept 12 bases outside the gene matches. The DNA of the CDR3 is TGCGCCAGCAGACCCCAGTTAGCGGGGCACAAGCAGTTCTTC. Its protein is CASRPQLAGHKQFF.

The chain carries TRBV28 and TRBJ1-2; D is perhaps TRBD1 (6 bases). Germline assignment: CDR1 MDHEN and CDR2 SYDVKM. This CDR3 is 16 amino acids long. Trimming took off 3 bases at V and 1 base at J, with 15 bases between the two ends. The CDR3 here is CASSFGPNRVNYGYTF. The DNA of the CDR3 is TGTGCCAGCAGTTTTGGGCCAAACAGGGTTAACTATGGCTACACCTTC.

The chain is built from TRBV4-1 and TRBJ2-3; 7 bases align to TRBD2. The CDR3 sequence is 17 residues long. The germline gives CDR1 MGHRA, CDR2 YSYEKL. Trimming cost V 3 bases and J 1 base; bases outside gene matches: 10. The CDR3 region is CASSHPGTTKGTDTQYF. DNA of the CDR3: TGCGCCAGCAGCCACCCGGGGACTACGAAGGGCACAGATACGCAGTATTTT.

The V gene is TRBV2, the J gene TRBJ1-2; TRBD1 matches 7 bases. The germline CDR1 and CDR2 sequences are SNHLY and FYNNEI. With 1 base clipped from V and 7 bases from J, the junction kept 6 bases outside the gene matches. CDR3 length: 14 residues. Here the CDR3 DNA reads TGTGCCAGCAGTGAAGTCAGGGGGACGGGTGGCTACACCTTC. Its protein product is CASSEVRGTGGYTF.

The chain combines TRBV5-1 with TRBJ2-1; no clear D gene. Trimming pared 2 bases from V and 0 bases from J, leaving 6 bases between. The CDR3 extends over 14 amino acids. The germline V gene encodes CDR1 SGHRS and CDR2 YFSETQ. In DNA, the CDR3 is TGCGCCAGCAGCTTTGAGAGCTCCTACAATGAGCAGTTCTTC. Its translation: CASSFESSYNEQFF.

About this clone itself: The same CDR3 can be traced to other DNA sequences in this sample. The chain couples TRBV29-1 to TRBJ1-1; TRBD1 might be the D (5 bases). The CDR3 covers 11 residues. Germline values: CDR1 SQVTM, CDR2 ANQGSEA. V was shortened by 6 bases and J by 0 bases, with 5 bases between the two germline ends. The DNA of the CDR3 is TGCAGCGTAGGGGTGAACACTGAAGCTTTCTTT. Encoded protein: CSVGVNTEAFF.

The rearrangement uses TRBV19 and TRBJ2-7, with 9 bases matching TRBD1. Germline V gene sequence: CDR1 LNHDA, CDR2 SQIVND (reference sequence). This CDR3 region has 14 residues. Trimming took 4 bases from V and 2 from J; bases not matched to a gene: 3. CDR3 residues: CASSKGTGTYEQYF. CDR3 in DNA: TGTGCCAGTAGTAAGGGGACAGGGACCTACGAGCAGTACTTC.

The V call is TRBV19, the J call TRBJ1-1; D ambiguous. Per germline, CDR1 LNHDA and CDR2 SQIVND (reference sequence). The germline V and J ends were trimmed by 2 bases and 3 bases, with 13 bases remaining between them. The CDR3 length is 15 residues. CDR3 nucleotides: TGTGCCAGTAGTATACCGAGGGCGCGGTACACTGAAGCTTTCTTT. Translated, it gives CASSIPRARYTEAFF.

The chain recombines TRBV7-2 with TRBJ2-2; 9 bases map to TRBD1. Germline V gene sequence: CDR1 SGHTA, CDR2 FQGNSA. The V and J ends lost 4 bases and 1 base, in that order; junction bases with no gene match: 1. This CDR3 region has 15 residues. The CDR3 is CASSWGQGNTGELFF. The DNA for the CDR3 is TGTGCCAGCAGCTGGGGACAGGGGAACACCGGGGAGCTGTTTTTT. Supplemented by reference TRBV7-2 and TRBJ2-2, the full variable domain reads GAGVSQSPSNKVTEKGKDVELRCDPISGHTALYWYRQSLGQGLEFLIYFQGNSAPDKSGLPSDRFSAERTGGSVSTLTIQRTQQEDSAVYLCASSWGQGNTGELFFGEGSRLTVL.

The chain is built from TRBV2 and TRBJ1-2; TRBD1 agrees at 10 bases. There are 15 residues in the CDR3. Trimming removed 5 bases from V and 7 bases from J; junction bases left unmatched: 10. Per germline, CDR1 SNHLY and CDR2 FYNNEI. The CDR3 DNA reads TGTGCCAGCAGTCCGGGACAGGGGATTTATCGTGGCTACACCTTC. This encodes CASSPGQGIYRGYTF.

J is TRBJ2-3 and V is TRBV29-1, with 10 bases identical to TRBD2. Germline CDR1 reads SQVTM; CDR2 reads ANQGSEA. The CDR3 is made up of 15 amino acids. After removal of 3 bases from V and 3 bases from J, the junction contained 6 bases not matched to a gene. CDR3 amino acids: CSVEGQRGGTDTQYF. The CDR3 region has the DNA TGCAGCGTTGAGGGTCAGCGGGGGGGTACAGATACGCAGTATTTT.

The chain combines TRBV10-1 with TRBJ2-1; weak D call: TRBD1 (5 bases). V was trimmed by 5 bases and J by 7 bases, leaving 9 bases between them. This CDR3 comprises 12 residues. The germline CDR1 and CDR2 sequences are WNHNN and SYGVQD (reference sequence). For the CDR3, the DNA is TGCGCCAGCAGTTCCCAGGGAAATGAGCAGTTCTTC. Residues: CASSSQGNEQFF.

This clone was picked up a small number of times. As DNA, the CDR3 is TGTGCCAGCAGCTTTAGGGGTAGCTCCTACAATGAGCAGTTCTTC. Its protein product is CASSFRGSSYNEQFF. V gene TRBV7-2 combines with J gene TRBJ2-1; D is perhaps TRBD1 (5 bases). V gave up 3 bases and J gave up 0 bases, with 9 bases separating them. Germline values: CDR1 SGHTA, CDR2 FQGNSA. The CDR3 runs to 15 residues. The variable domain in full, completed from reference TRBV7-2 and TRBJ2-1, reads GAGVSQSPSNKVTEKGKDVELRCDPISGHTALYWYRQSLGQGLEFLIYFQGNSAPDKSGLPSDRFSAERTGGSVSTLTIQRTQQEDSAVYLCASSFRGSSYNEQFFGPGTRLTVL.

V is TRBV21-1 and J is TRBJ1-2. TRBV21-1 corresponds to a pseudogene. This CDR3 region has 18 residues. The CDR3 nucleotides read TGTGCCAGCAGCAAGGCCGCCCAGGGAGGAAGGGGTAACTATGGCTACACCTTC. The encoded protein is CASSKAAQGGRGNYGYTF.

The rearrangement joins TRBV7-9 to TRBJ1-2, with D perhaps matching TRBD1 (6 bases). Germline assignment: CDR1 SEHNR and CDR2 FQNEAQ (reference sequence). V was pared by 0 bases and J by 6 bases, with 14 bases between. CDR3 length equals 15 residues. DNA for the CDR3: TGTGCCAGCAGCTTAGCGCTAGGGGGGGCCCATGGCTACACCTTC. Translating gives CASSLALGGAHGYTF.

This clone was counted a single time. This sequence joins TRBV3-1 (or the pseudogene TRBV3-2) and TRBJ2-7, with 9 bases identical to TRBD1. The length of the CDR3 is 19 residues. Germline V CDR1 and CDR2: LGHDT, YNNKEL (reference sequence). After removal of 4 bases from V and 2 bases from J, the junction contained 18 bases not matched to a gene. The CDR3 sequence is CASSPYGTGSLSSTYEQYF. CDR3 coding DNA: TGTGCCAGCAGCCCCTACGGGACAGGGTCCCTCAGTTCGACCTACGAGCAGTACTTC.